This T cell receptor (beta chain) was identified in a study of sequential checkpoint blockade in melanoma. Looking at the study overall: Both treatment sequences were followed by maintenance nivolumab. Whole-study findings and limits: T-cell fraction and clonality followed PD-L1 and CD8+ counts, not mutational load. Pretreatment TIL clonality tracked with response in the nivolumab-first arm.

A few counts support this clone. What it recognizes is unknown. Clones were sequenced by immunoSEQ multiplex PCR, and TCRdb holds only the in-frame ones, with some missing. The sample lists around 1,700 clones, around 21% occurring once. Treatment specified: randomized to nivolumab then ipilimumab (arm A) or the reverse (arm B). The sample in question was tumor tissue (inferred from file names), obtained from a patient given nivolumab and ipilimumab in sequence. This clonotype was sampled from a human donor with melanoma.

CDR3 amino acids: CASSHTPDRGTEAFF. Here the CDR3 DNA reads TGCGCCAGCAGCCACACCCCAGACAGGGGCACTGAAGCTTTCTTT. This sequence joins TRBV4-1 and TRBJ1-1, with 8 bases fitting TRBD1. This CDR3 comprises 15 residues. Germline V gene data show CDR1 as MGHRA and CDR2 as YSYEKL. With V trimmed by 3 bases and J by 4 bases, 7 bases remained unmatched.